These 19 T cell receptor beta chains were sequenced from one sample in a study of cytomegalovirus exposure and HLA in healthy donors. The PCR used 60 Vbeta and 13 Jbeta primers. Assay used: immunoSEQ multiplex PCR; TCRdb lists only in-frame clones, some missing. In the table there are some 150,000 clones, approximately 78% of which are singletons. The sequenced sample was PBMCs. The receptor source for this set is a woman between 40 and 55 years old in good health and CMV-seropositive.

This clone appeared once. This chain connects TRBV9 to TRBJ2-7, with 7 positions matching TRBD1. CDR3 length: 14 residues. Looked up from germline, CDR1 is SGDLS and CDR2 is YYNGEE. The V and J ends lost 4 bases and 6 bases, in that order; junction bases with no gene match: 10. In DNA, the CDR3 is TGTGCCAGCAGCTCCACGGTACAGGGGAGCGAGCAGTACTTC. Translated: CASSSTVQGSEQYF. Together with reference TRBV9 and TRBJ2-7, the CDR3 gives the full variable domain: DSGVTQTPKHLITATGQRVTLRCSPRSGDLSVYWYQQSLDQGLQFLIQYYNGEERAKGNILERFSAQQFPDLHSELNLSSLELGDSALYFCASSSTVQGSEQYFGPGTRLTVT.

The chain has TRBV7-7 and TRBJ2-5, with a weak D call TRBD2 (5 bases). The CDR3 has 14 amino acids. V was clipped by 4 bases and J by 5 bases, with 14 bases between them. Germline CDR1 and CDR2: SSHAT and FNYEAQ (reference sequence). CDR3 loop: CASSYGGVAETQYF. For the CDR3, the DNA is TGTGCCAGCAGCTATGGAGGAGTTGCGGAGACCCAGTACTTC.

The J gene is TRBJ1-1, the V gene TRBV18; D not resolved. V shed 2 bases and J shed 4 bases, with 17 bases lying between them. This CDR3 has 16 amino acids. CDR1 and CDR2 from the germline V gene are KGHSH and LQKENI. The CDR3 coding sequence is TGTGCCAGCTCACCAGCGACAAGCTTCCGGGGCACTGAAGCTTTCTTT. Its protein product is CASSPATSFRGTEAFF.

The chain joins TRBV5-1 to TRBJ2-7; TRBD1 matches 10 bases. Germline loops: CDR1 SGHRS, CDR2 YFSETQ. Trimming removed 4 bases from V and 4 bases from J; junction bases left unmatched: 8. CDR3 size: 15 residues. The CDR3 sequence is CASSDRDRGRYEQYF. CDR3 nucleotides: TGCGCCAGCAGCGACCGGGACAGGGGAAGGTACGAGCAGTACTTC. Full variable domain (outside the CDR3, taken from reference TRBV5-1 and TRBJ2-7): KAGVTQTPRYLIKTRGQQVTLSCSPISGHRSVSWYQQTPGQGLQFLFEYFSETQRNKGNFPGRFSGRQFSNSRSEMNVSTLELGDSALYLCASSDRDRGRYEQYFGPGTRLTVT.

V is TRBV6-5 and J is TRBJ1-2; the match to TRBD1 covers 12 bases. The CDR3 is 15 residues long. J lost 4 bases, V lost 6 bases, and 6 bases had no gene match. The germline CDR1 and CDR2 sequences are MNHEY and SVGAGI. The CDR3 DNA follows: TGTGCCAGCAGACGGGGGACAGGGGGCTTCTATGGCTACACCTTC. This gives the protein CASRRGTGGFYGYTF.

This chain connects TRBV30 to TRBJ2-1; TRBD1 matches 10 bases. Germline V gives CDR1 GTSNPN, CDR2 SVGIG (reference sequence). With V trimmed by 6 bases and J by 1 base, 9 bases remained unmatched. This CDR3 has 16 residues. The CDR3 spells CACKDRGLFSYNEQFF. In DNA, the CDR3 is TGTGCCTGTAAGGACAGGGGGTTATTTTCCTACAATGAGCAGTTCTTC. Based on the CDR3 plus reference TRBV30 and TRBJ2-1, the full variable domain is SQTIHQWPATLVQPVGSPLSLECTVEGTSNPNLYWYRQAAGRGLQLLFYSVGIGQISSEVPQNLSASRPQDRQFILSSKKLLLSDSGFYLCACKDRGLFSYNEQFFGPGTRLTVL.

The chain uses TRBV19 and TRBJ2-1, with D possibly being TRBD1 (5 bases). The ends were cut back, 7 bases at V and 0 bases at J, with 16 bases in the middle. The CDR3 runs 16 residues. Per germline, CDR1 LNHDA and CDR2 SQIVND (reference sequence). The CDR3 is CASTSHYGASYNEQFF. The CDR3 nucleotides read TGTGCCAGTACTTCTCACTATGGGGCCTCCTACAATGAGCAGTTCTTC.

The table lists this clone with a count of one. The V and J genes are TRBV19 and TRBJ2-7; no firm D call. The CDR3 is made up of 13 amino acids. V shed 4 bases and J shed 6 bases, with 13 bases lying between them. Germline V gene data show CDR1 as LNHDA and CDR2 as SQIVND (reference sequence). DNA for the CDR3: TGTGCCAGTAGTAAGACGCGGTCGGTCGAGCAGTACTTC. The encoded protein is CASSKTRSVEQYF.

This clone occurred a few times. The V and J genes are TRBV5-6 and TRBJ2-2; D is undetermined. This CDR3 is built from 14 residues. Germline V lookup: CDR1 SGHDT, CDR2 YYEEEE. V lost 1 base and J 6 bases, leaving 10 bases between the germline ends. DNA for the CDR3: TGTGCCAGCAGCTTGAGCCAGGTTGCCGGGGAGCTGTTTTTT. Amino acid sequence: CASSLSQVAGELFF.

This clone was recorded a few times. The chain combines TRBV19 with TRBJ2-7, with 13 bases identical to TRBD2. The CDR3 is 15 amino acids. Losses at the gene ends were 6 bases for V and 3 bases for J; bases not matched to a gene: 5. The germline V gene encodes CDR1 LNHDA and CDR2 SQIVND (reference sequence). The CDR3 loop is CASRPGLAGNYEQYF. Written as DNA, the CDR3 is TGTGCCAGTAGGCCGGGACTAGCGGGAAACTACGAGCAGTACTTC.

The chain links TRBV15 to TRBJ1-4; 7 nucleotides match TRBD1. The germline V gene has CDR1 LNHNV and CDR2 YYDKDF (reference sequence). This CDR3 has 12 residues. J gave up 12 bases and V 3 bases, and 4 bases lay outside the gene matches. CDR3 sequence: CATSSRQGELFF. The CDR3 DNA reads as TGTGCCACCAGCAGCCGTCAGGGGGAACTGTTTTTT.

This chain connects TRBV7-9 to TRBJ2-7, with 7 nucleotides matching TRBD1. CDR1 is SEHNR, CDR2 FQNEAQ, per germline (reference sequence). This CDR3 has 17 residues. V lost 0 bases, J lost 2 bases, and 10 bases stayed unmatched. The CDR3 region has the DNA TGTGCCAGCAGCTTAGCCGGACAGGCGACCTCAACCTACGAGCAGTACTTC. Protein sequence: CASSLAGQATSTYEQYF.

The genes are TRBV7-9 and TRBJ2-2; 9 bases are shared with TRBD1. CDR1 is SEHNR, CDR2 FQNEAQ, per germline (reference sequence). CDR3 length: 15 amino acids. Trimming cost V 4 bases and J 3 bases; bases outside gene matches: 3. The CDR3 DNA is TGTGCCAGCAGCTCGGGACAGGGTTACACCGGGGAGCTGTTTTTT. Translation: CASSSGQGYTGELFF.

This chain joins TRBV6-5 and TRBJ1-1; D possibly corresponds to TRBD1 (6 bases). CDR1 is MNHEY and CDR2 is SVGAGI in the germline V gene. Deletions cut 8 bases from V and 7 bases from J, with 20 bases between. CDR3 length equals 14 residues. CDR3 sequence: CASAPVSQGIEAFF. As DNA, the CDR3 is TGTGCCAGCGCCCCGGTCTCACAGGGCATTGAAGCTTTCTTT.

CDR3 loop: CASSLATRQGFEQYF. The CDR3 DNA is TGTGCCAGCAGCTTAGCGACGAGACAGGGCTTCGAGCAGTACTTC. The J gene is TRBJ2-7, the V gene TRBV7-2, with 7 bases that match TRBD1. This CDR3 is built from 15 residues. V shed 0 bases and J 6 bases; nucleotides not matched to a gene: 8. Germline CDR1 is SGHTA and CDR2 is FQGNSA.

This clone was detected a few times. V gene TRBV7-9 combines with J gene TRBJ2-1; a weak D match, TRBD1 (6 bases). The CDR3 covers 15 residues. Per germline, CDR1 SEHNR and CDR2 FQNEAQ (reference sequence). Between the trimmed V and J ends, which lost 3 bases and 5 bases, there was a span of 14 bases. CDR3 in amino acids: CASSLMQGSHNEQFF. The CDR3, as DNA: TGTGCCAGCAGCTTGATGCAGGGGTCCCACAATGAGCAGTTCTTC.

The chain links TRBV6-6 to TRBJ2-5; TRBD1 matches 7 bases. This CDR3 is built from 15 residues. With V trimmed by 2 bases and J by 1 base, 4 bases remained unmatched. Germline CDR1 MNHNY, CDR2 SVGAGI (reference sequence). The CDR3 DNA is TGTGCCAGCAGTTACATTCGACAGGGCCAAGAGACCCAGTACTTC. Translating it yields CASSYIRQGQETQYF.

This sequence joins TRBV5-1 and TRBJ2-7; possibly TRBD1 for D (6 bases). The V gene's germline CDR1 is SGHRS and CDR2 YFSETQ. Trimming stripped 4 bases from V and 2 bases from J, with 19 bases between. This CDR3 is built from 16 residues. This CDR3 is CASSPRPTGPTYEQYF. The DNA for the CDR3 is TGCGCCAGCAGCCCCCGACCGACAGGCCCTACCTACGAGCAGTACTTC.

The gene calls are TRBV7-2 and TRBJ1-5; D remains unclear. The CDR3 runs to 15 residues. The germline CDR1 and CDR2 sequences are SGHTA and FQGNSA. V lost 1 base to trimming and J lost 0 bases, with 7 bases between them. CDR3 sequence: CASSLDGRSNQPQHF. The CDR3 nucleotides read TGTGCCAGCAGCTTAGATGGGCGTAGCAATCAGCCCCAGCATTTT.